Listed below are T cell receptor beta chains from one sample, sequenced in a study of identical twins. MiXCR, run by TCRdb on the 5' RACE reads, gives a single entry per CDR3 protein. Found here are some 500,000 distinct CDR3 sequences, about 20% of them singletons; the top ten hold around 0.91%. These sequences were also reported in another study, on T cells expressing NK-cell markers.

Source material: CD4+ T cells sorted from blood. These receptors originate from a woman between 18 and 29 years old in good health. CDR3s include the opening cysteine and the closing phenylalanine or tryptophan. D genes are given only for firm matches. The size entry is marked missing in some rows and otherwise reads once, few, many or a size class.

length,size,J,D,V,CDR3,DNA
14,.,TRBJ1-2,.,TRBV20-1,CSARDWYLDYGYTF,TGCAGTGCTAGAGACTGGTATTTGGACTATGGCTACACCTTC
14,.,TRBJ2-7,TRBD2,TRBV20-1,CSALTSGRSYEQYF,TGCAGTGCCTTGACTAGCGGGAGGTCCTACGAGCAGTACTTC
16,few,TRBJ2-5,TRBD2,TRBV20-1,CSAQLSSGGAGETQYF,TGCAGTGCGCAGCTATCTAGCGGGGGGGCCGGAGAGACCCAGTACTTC
12,once,TRBJ2-1,.,TRBV20-1,CSAKGGANEQFF,TGCAGTGCCAAAGGGGGAGCAAATGAGCAGTTCTTC
14,once,TRBJ2-1,TRBD2,TRBV20-1,CSAPLAGGRYEQFF,TGCAGTGCCCCCCTAGCGGGAGGACGTTATGAGCAGTTCTTC
14,.,TRBJ2-7,.,TRBV5-1,CASSLEDGSYEQYF,TGCGCCAGCAGCTTGGAGGACGGATCCTACGAGCAGTACTTC
16,few,TRBJ2-6,.,TRBV6-1,CASSEQGQAGANVLTF,TGTGCCAGCAGTGAACAGGGGCAGGCTGGGGCCAACGTCCTGACTTTC
15,.,TRBJ1-2,.,TRBV15,CATSRTAGLNYGYTF,TGTGCCACCAGCAGAACCGCCGGGCTTAACTATGGCTACACCTTC
14,.,TRBJ1-1,.,TRBV9,CASSVDQEPTEAFF,TGTGCCAGCAGCGTAGATCAAGAACCCACTGAAGCTTTCTTT
15,.,TRBJ2-1,TRBD1,TRBV5-1,CASYFRDRGTNEQFF,TGCGCCAGCTACTTCCGGGACAGGGGTACAAATGAGCAGTTCTTC
15,few,TRBJ1-2,.,TRBV4-3,CASSQEPFSLDGYTF,TGCGCCAGCAGCCAAGAACCGTTCTCTTTGGATGGCTACACCTTC
15,.,TRBJ1-6,TRBD1,TRBV9,CASSAGTGVGSPLHF,TGTGCCAGCAGCGCAGGGACAGGGGTGGGTTCACCCCTCCACTTT
15,many,TRBJ2-3,TRBD2,TRBV20-1,CSLASSGRYGDTQYF,TGCAGTCTAGCATCTAGCGGGAGGTATGGGGATACGCAGTATTTT
12,few,TRBJ1-5,.,TRBV29-1,CSVQVPNQPQHF,TGCAGCGTTCAAGTCCCCAATCAGCCCCAGCATTTT
15,.,TRBJ1-1,TRBD1,TRBV6-2/TRBV6-3,CASSYRGTVNTEAFF,TGTGCCAGCAGTTACAGGGGGACAGTGAACACTGAAGCTTTCTTT
15,.,TRBJ1-1,TRBD1,TRBV29-1,CSVEDISGTGGVAFF,TGCAGCGTTGAAGATATTTCAGGGACAGGGGGTGTTGCTTTCTTT
15,.,TRBJ2-5,.,TRBV7-2,CASSLYGTNQETQYF,TGTGCCAGCAGCTTATACGGGACGAACCAAGAGACCCAGTACTTC
14,.,TRBJ2-7,.,TRBV10-3,CAISDSLPTYEQYF,TGTGCCATCAGTGATTCCCTCCCTACCTACGAGCAGTACTTC
15,.,TRBJ2-3,TRBD1,TRBV20-1,CSAPRTGASTDTQYF,TGCAGTGCGCCGCGGACAGGAGCTAGCACAGATACGCAGTATTTT
15,few,TRBJ2-5,.,TRBV20-1,CSARGPDYPKETQYF,TGCAGTGCTAGAGGCCCTGATTACCCCAAAGAGACCCAGTACTTC
15,few,TRBJ2-1,.,TRBV12-3/TRBV12-4,CASSFGGPSYNEQFF,TGTGCCAGCAGTTTTGGGGGGCCCTCCTACAATGAGCAGTTCTTC
15,few,TRBJ2-1,.,TRBV20-1,CSARDRVGPYNEQFF,TGCAGTGCTAGAGACCGGGTGGGTCCCTACAATGAGCAGTTCTTC
17,few,TRBJ2-3,.,TRBV4-2,CASSQDLRGSHTDTQYF,TGTGCCAGCAGCCAAGATCTTCGGGGGTCCCACACAGATACGCAGTATTTT
14,.,TRBJ1-1,TRBD1,TRBV20-1,CSAQGRGFDTEAFF,TGCAGTGCGCAGGGCAGGGGGTTTGACACTGAAGCTTTCTTT
15,few,TRBJ1-6,.,TRBV12-3/TRBV12-4,CASSFRAPPNSPLHF,TGTGCCAGCAGTTTCCGGGCTCCCCCGAATTCACCCCTCCACTTT
15,few,TRBJ2-3,TRBD2,TRBV20-1,CSAETSGGDTDTQYF,TGCAGTGCCGAGACTAGCGGGGGCGACACAGATACGCAGTATTTT
14,few,TRBJ2-1,TRBD2,TRBV5-1,CASSLEGTSGSKFF,TGCGCCAGCAGCTTGGAAGGGACTAGCGGGAGTAAGTTCTTC
15,.,TRBJ2-5,TRBD2,TRBV20-1,CSARGLEAGGETQYF,TGCAGTGCTAGAGGATTAGAGGCGGGGGGAGAGACCCAGTACTTC
14,few,TRBJ2-5,.,TRBV3-1,CASSQSGAVKTQYF,TGTGCCAGCAGCCAAAGTGGCGCAGTGAAGACCCAGTACTTC
14,.,TRBJ1-4,.,TRBV20-1,CSARDLRVVEKLFF,TGCAGTGCTAGAGATTTGAGGGTAGTTGAAAAACTGTTTTTT
12,.,TRBJ2-2,.,TRBV18,CASSRSTGELFF,TGTGCCAGCTCACGAAGCACCGGGGAGCTGTTTTTT
14,many,TRBJ1-1,.,TRBV5-1,CASSLGQTNTEAFF,TGCGCCAGCAGCCTCGGACAGACGAACACTGAAGCTTTCTTT
15,.,TRBJ2-7,TRBD1,TRBV7-2,CASSLVPQGAGEQYF,TGTGCCAGCAGCTTAGTGCCACAGGGGGCGGGCGAGCAGTACTTC
14,few,TRBJ2-3,TRBD1,TRBV10-3,CATTAGQGTDTQYF,TGTGCCACGACCGCCGGACAGGGCACAGATACGCAGTATTTT
9,.,TRBJ2-3,.,TRBV7-9,CARGDTQYF,TGTGCCAGGGGGGATACGCAGTATTTT
16,.,TRBJ2-5,TRBD2,TRBV20-1,CSARPRLAGGQETQYF,TGCAGTGCTAGACCACGACTAGCGGGGGGGCAAGAGACCCAGTACTTC
16,.,TRBJ2-7,TRBD2,TRBV7-2,CASSLVAASGFYEQYF,TGTGCCAGCAGCTTAGTTGCGGCTAGCGGCTTCTACGAGCAGTACTTC
13,many,TRBJ1-1,.,TRBV5-1,CASSLEQRTEAFF,TGCGCCAGCAGCTTGGAGCAGAGGACTGAAGCTTTCTTT
15,many,TRBJ2-2,TRBD2,TRBV6-1,CASRPGGGGAGELFF,TGTGCCAGCAGGCCCGGGGGGGGCGGGGCCGGGGAGCTGTTTTTT
13,few,TRBJ1-2,TRBD1,TRBV12-3/TRBV12-4,CASSRTGSYGYTF,TGTGCCAGCAGCCGGACAGGGTCCTATGGCTACACCTTC
15,few,TRBJ2-1,.,TRBV4-3,CASSQESAMGNEQFF,TGCGCCAGCAGCCAAGAGTCGGCTATGGGGAATGAGCAGTTCTTC
13,few,TRBJ2-1,TRBD2,TRBV30,CAWNGRSYNEQFF,TGTGCCTGGAACGGGAGGTCCTACAATGAGCAGTTCTTC
15,.,TRBJ2-7,.,TRBV18,CASSPEQGGSYEQYF,TGTGCCAGCTCACCGGAACAGGGGGGGTCCTACGAGCAGTACTTC
14,.,TRBJ2-7,TRBD1,TRBV18,CASSPRTGLDEQYF,TGTGCCAGCTCACCACGGACAGGGTTAGACGAGCAGTACTTC
17,.,TRBJ1-1,.,TRBV7-9,CASSLRVSGQLNTEAFF,TGTGCCAGCAGCTTAAGAGTTTCTGGGCAGCTGAACACTGAAGCTTTCTTT
14,few,TRBJ2-1,.,TRBV3-1,CASSQVTIRNEQFF,TGTGCCAGCAGCCAAGTAACTATACGAAATGAGCAGTTCTTC
13,once,TRBJ2-1,.,TRBV3-1,CASSHLRNNEQFF,TGTGCCAGCAGCCACTTGAGGAACAATGAGCAGTTCTTC
15,.,TRBJ1-5,.,TRBV5-5,CASSLGPPYGQPQHF,TGTGCCAGCAGCTTGGGCCCCCCATACGGTCAGCCCCAGCATTTT
13,once,TRBJ2-5,.,TRBV5-5,CASSFQPSETQYF,TGTGCCAGCAGCTTTCAGCCGTCCGAGACCCAGTACTTC
14,few,TRBJ2-1,.,TRBV20-1,CSASRRGIYNEQFF,TGCAGTGCTAGCAGGAGGGGGATTTACAATGAGCAGTTCTTC
16,.,TRBJ2-1,TRBD2,TRBV4-3,CASSQGWTSGRNEQFF,TGCGCCAGCAGCCAAGGGTGGACTAGCGGGAGGAATGAGCAGTTCTTC
17,.,TRBJ2-1,TRBD2,TRBV12-3/TRBV12-4,CASILPVAGGLYNEQFF,TGTGCCAGCATACTCCCCGTAGCGGGGGGGCTTTACAATGAGCAGTTCTTC